The present TCR beta chain was sequenced within a study of blood T cells in healthy people across ages. Through a sample-barcoded 5' primer and a J-beta primer mix, a second PCR was run for roughly 7 to 12 cycles. TCRdb re-derived calls from the 5' RACE reads in MiXCR, one entry per CDR3 protein. Of around 650,000 distinct CDR3 sequences in the sample, around 43% were seen once. Findings and limits, study-wide: Diversity estimated from one million T cells was considered an underestimate.

CDR3 length: 15 amino acids. The V and J ends lost 1 base and 3 bases respectively, with 13 bases between them. Germline V gene data show CDR1 as SGHTA and CDR2 as FQGNSA. Note on this clonotype: Its target is not known.

Sequencing used blood. The gene calls are TRBV7-2 and TRBJ2-7; D tentatively reads TRBD1 or TRBD2 (5 bases each). The TCR sequence derives from a man older than 75 in good health. CDR3 DNA: TGTGCCAGCAGCTTAGACTCGAGGGACGGCTACGAGCAGTACTTC. Amino acids: CASSLDSRDGYEQYF.